These 14 T cell receptor beta chains were sequenced from one sample in a study of early T cells in non-severe SARS-CoV-2 infection. Each CDR3 protein gets one entry after TCRdb re-called the 5' RACE reads with MiXCR. The data contain some 57,000 distinct CDR3 sequences, approximately 11% of them singletons. Sequencing was carried out using whole blood. The receptor set was obtained from an adult who was a healthcare worker with PCR-confirmed SARS-CoV-2 infection or an uninfected control (not recorded which).

This clonotype was picked up many times. The J gene is TRBJ2-7, the V gene TRBV10-3, with TRBD2 identical over 12 bases. Trimming took 7 bases from V and 3 from J; bases not matched to a gene: 10. This CDR3 has 16 amino acids. Germline-derived CDR1 and CDR2 are ENHRY and SYGVKD. The CDR3 DNA reads as TGTGCCATCAAATCGACTAGCGGGGGCGATCGCTACGAGCAGTACTTC. Protein product: CAIKSTSGGDRYEQYF.

This clonotype was detected a few times. The J gene is TRBJ2-5, the V gene TRBV3-1; possibly TRBD2 for D (6 bases). Trimming removed 1 base from V and 5 bases from J, with 11 bases in between. CDR3 length: 14 residues. The germline gives CDR1 LGHDT, CDR2 YNNKEL (reference sequence). CDR3 protein: CASSQGGGAETQYF. CDR3 in DNA: TGTGCCAGCAGCCAAGGGGGCGGGGCGGAGACCCAGTACTTC.

This clonotype was counted many times. Here the CDR3 reads CASRLTSGGPSGELFF. Here the CDR3 DNA reads TGTGCCAGCAGGCTGACTAGCGGGGGGCCTTCCGGGGAGCTGTTTTTT. The chain employs TRBV3-1 and TRBJ2-2; 13 positions match TRBD2. V lost 6 bases, J lost 6 bases, and 7 bases stayed unmatched. Germline V lookup: CDR1 LGHDT, CDR2 YNNKEL (reference sequence). There are 16 residues in the CDR3.

This clonotype was detected ten times or more. The V and J genes are TRBV20-1 and TRBJ2-7; the D gene is possibly TRBD2 (6 bases). Per the germline V gene, CDR1 is DFQATT and CDR2 is SNEGSKA (reference sequence). The CDR3 spans 15 residues. The V end lost 2 bases, the J end lost 1 base, and 15 bases lay between the germline ends. The CDR3 loop is CSARPRRAPSYEQYF. For the CDR3, the DNA is TGCAGTGCTAGACCTAGGAGGGCGCCTTCCTACGAGCAGTACTTC.

The table lists this clonotype with a few counts. The V gene is TRBV29-1, the J gene TRBJ2-5, with 9 nucleotides matching TRBD2. V dropped 2 bases and J dropped 1; count of bases not matched to a gene: 8. This CDR3 region has 16 residues. The germline V gene encodes CDR1 SQVTM and CDR2 ANQGSEA. The CDR3 loop reads CSVEKGSGGLQETQYF. CDR3 nucleotides: TGCAGCGTTGAAAAAGGTAGCGGGGGCCTCCAAGAGACCCAGTACTTC.

Turning to this clonotype: This may be a read error: a much more frequent sequence differs by one nucleotide. This sequence joins TRBV7-9 and TRBJ2-5, with D maybe TRBD1 (5 bases). Trimming pared 8 bases from V and 5 bases from J, leaving 9 bases between. The CDR3 consists of 11 residues. Germline V gene data show CDR1 as SEHNR and CDR2 as FQNEAQ (reference sequence). The CDR3 reads CASGAGETQYF. The CDR3 DNA reads as TGTGCCAGCGGGGCAGGGGAGACCCAGTACTTC.

This clonotype was counted at least ten times. This chain uses TRBV6-5 with TRBJ1-1; D gene uncertain. Germline V gene data show CDR1 as MNHEY and CDR2 as SVGAGI. Trimming removed 0 bases from V and 3 bases from J, with 8 bases in between. The CDR3 is 14 residues long. The CDR3, as DNA: TGTGCCAGCAGTTACTCGACTCAGTACACTGAAGCTTTCTTT. Translated, it gives CASSYSTQYTEAFF.

CDR3 region: CASNLNGGPGNYEQYF. The CDR3 nucleotides read TGCGCCAGCAACCTTAACGGGGGGCCAGGGAATTACGAGCAGTACTTC. This chain joins TRBV5-1 and TRBJ2-7, with D possibly matching TRBD2 (7 bases). This CDR3 is 16 amino acids long. Germline CDR1 SGHRS, CDR2 YFSETQ. Trimming cost V 6 bases and J 4 bases, with 23 bases left between them.

V usage is TRBV7-2 and J usage is TRBJ2-3; 9 nucleotides match TRBD2. Trimming cost V 4 bases and J 4 bases; bases outside gene matches: 0. Germline-derived CDR1 and CDR2 are SGHTA and FQGNSA. CDR3 size: 13 residues. The CDR3 reads CASSSSGADTQYF. The CDR3 DNA reads as TGTGCCAGCAGCTCTAGCGGGGCAGATACGCAGTATTTT. The complete variable domain, with remaining parts taken from reference TRBV7-2 and TRBJ2-3, reads GAGVSQSPSNKVTEKGKDVELRCDPISGHTALYWYRQSLGQGLEFLIYFQGNSAPDKSGLPSDRFSAERTGGSVSTLTIQRTQQEDSAVYLCASSSSGADTQYFGPGTRLTVL.

This rearrangement joins TRBV6-5 to TRBJ1-2, with D perhaps matching TRBD1 (5 bases). CDR3 length equals 15 residues. Germline CDR1 and CDR2: MNHEY and SVGAGI. V was shortened by 7 bases and J by 1 base, with 16 bases between the two germline ends. Here the CDR3 reads CASTQVRGVNYGYTF. CDR3 nucleotide sequence: TGTGCCAGCACCCAAGTACGGGGGGTTAACTATGGCTACACCTTC.

This clonotype was observed many times. This chain links TRBV11-2 with TRBJ2-5; TRBD2 matches 8 bases. The germline gives CDR1 SGHAT, CDR2 FQNNGV. Trimming cost V 5 bases and J 5 bases; bases outside gene matches: 7. This CDR3 is 14 amino acids long. CDR3 coding DNA: TGTGCCAGCAGCCGCCGCGGGGGGCTGGAGACCCAGTACTTC. Protein: CASSRRGGLETQYF.

This clonotype was picked up one time. The rearrangement uses TRBV5-4 and TRBJ1-1; D call uncertain. V gave up 4 bases and J gave up 1 base, with 14 bases separating them. This CDR3 is 15 amino acids long. The V gene's germline CDR1 is SGHNT and CDR2 YYREEE (reference sequence). The DNA for the CDR3 is TGTGCCAGCAGCCCACGGGCTTCGGCGAACACTGAAGCTTTCTTT. Its translation: CASSPRASANTEAFF.

Ten or more counts support this clonotype. The chain is built from TRBV29-1 and TRBJ1-2; the D is unclear. Germline assignment: CDR1 SQVTM and CDR2 ANQGSEA. This CDR3 has 14 residues. Trimming shortened V by 2 bases and J by 6 bases, and 16 bases separated the two germline ends. As DNA, the CDR3 is TGCAGCGTTGAAACCCCGGCCCCAAGGCATGGCTACACCTTC. It translates to CSVETPAPRHGYTF.

This clonotype appeared many times. The chain employs TRBV3-1 and TRBJ2-7; a possible D gene is TRBD1 (6 bases). Trimming stripped 0 bases from V and 2 bases from J, with 11 bases between. This CDR3 has 15 residues. Germline V gene lookup returns CDR1 LGHDT and CDR2 YNNKEL (reference sequence). The CDR3 protein is CASSQDTGITYEQYF. CDR3 bases: TGTGCCAGCAGCCAAGATACAGGGATCACCTACGAGCAGTACTTC.